This T cell receptor (beta chain) appears in the sequencing data of a study of cytomegalovirus exposure and HLA in healthy donors. A multiplex PCR was run with 60 Vbeta primers and 13 Jbeta primers. Clones were read by immunoSEQ multiplex PCR, and TCRdb kept only the in-frame ones, dropping some. The table shows about 190,000 clones, with roughly 74% occurring only once. Germline V lookup: CDR1 SGHVS, CDR2 FNYEAQ. The CDR3 extends over 14 amino acids. After removal of 2 bases from V and 7 bases from J, the junction contained 3 bases not matched to a gene. Sequenced material: PBMCs. The chain couples TRBV7-6 to TRBJ1-4; TRBD1 aligns across 8 bases. This TCR was recovered from a woman aged 25 to 39 in good health and CMV-seropositive. This chain's CDR3 is CASSLQGAFEKLFF. Here the CDR3 DNA reads TGTGCCAGCAGCTTACAGGGGGCATTTGAAAAACTGTTTTTT.